These 6 T cell receptor beta chains were all obtained from the same sample, sequenced in a study of siplizumab effects on memory and regulatory T cells. The assay was immunoSEQ multiplex PCR, and TCRdb's table has in-frame clones only and misses some. The sample consists of tens of thousands of clones, roughly 89% of them appearing once. Material for sequencing was CD8+ T cells sorted from blood. These receptors originate from a human donor in good health.

This chain uses TRBV4-1 with TRBJ2-2; D may match TRBD1 or TRBD2 (5 bases each). The CDR3 spans 16 residues. CDR1 is MGHRA and CDR2 is YSYEKL in the germline V gene. V was trimmed by 3 bases and J by 3 bases, leaving 14 bases between them. CDR3 in DNA: TGCGCCAGCAGCCATCTCCCGGGGACCTACACCGGGGAGCTGTTTTTT. Amino acids: CASSHLPGTYTGELFF.

The chain joins TRBV27 to TRBJ2-7, with D tentatively TRBD1 (5 bases). V was trimmed by 6 bases and J by 4 bases, leaving 16 bases between them. Per the germline V gene, CDR1 is MNHEY and CDR2 is SMNVEV (reference sequence). The CDR3 has 14 amino acids. CDR3 nucleotide sequence: TGTGCCAGCAGCGCCTTCCAGGGTACGTACGAGCAGTACTTC. It codes for CASSAFQGTYEQYF.

V usage is TRBV30 and J usage is TRBJ2-1; D uncertain. Germline V gene sequence: CDR1 GTSNPN, CDR2 SVGIG (reference sequence). V was trimmed by 7 bases and J by 0 bases, leaving 16 bases between them. The CDR3 has 15 residues. CDR3 sequence: CAFQVPLSSYNEQFF. CDR3 DNA: TGTGCCTTCCAGGTGCCTCTCAGCTCCTACAATGAGCAGTTCTTC.

The chain uses TRBV6-5 and TRBJ2-7, with TRBD2 matching 11 bases. The CDR3 has 15 amino acids. CDR1 and CDR2 (germline): MNHEY, SVGAGI. The trim removed 6 bases at V and 2 bases at J, leaving 6 bases unmatched. CDR3 loop: CASRPLAGGTYEQYF. The CDR3 region has the DNA TGTGCCAGCAGACCGCTAGCGGGGGGCACCTACGAGCAGTACTTC.

This sequence joins TRBV6-1 and TRBJ2-7; 8 bases fit TRBD2. Germline lookup yields CDR1 MNHNS and CDR2 SASEGT. The CDR3 spans 15 residues. The V segment lost 7 bases and the J segment 3 bases; nucleotides outside the gene matches: 11. The CDR3 reads CASKVRDSGIYEQYF. The CDR3 nucleotides are TGTGCCAGCAAAGTGAGGGATAGCGGGATCTACGAGCAGTACTTC.

The chain uses TRBV5-6 and TRBJ2-7; possibly TRBD1 for D (7 bases). The V end was cut by 2 bases, the J end by 3 bases, with 18 bases between. Germline assignment: CDR1 SGHDT and CDR2 YYEEEE. This CDR3 has 16 residues. CDR3 nucleotides: TGTGCCAGCAGCTTCCTCAGGGGGGCCCCCATCTACGAGCAGTACTTC. Its translation is CASSFLRGAPIYEQYF.